A single sample is the source of the 13 T cell receptor beta chains below, sequenced in a study of a mutant IDH1 vaccine in newly diagnosed glioma. Described time point: baseline, week 1 (first vaccination visit). Treatment noted: pre-vaccination baseline after standard-of-care therapy. TCRdb's table, derived via immunoSEQ multiplex PCR, lists solely in-frame clones and lacks some. The repertoire has roughly 71,000 clones, just over 85% of them found once; the top ten carry under 3.5%. Sequencing used PBMCs, obtained from a glioma patient treated with radiotherapy, temozolomide or both. Source of these receptors: a man aged 25-40 years with glioma.

The rearrangement links TRBV10-2 to TRBJ1-1; D is possibly TRBD1 (6 bases). V was clipped by 7 bases and J by 3 bases, with 18 bases between them. This CDR3 comprises 15 residues. Per the germline V gene, CDR1 is WSHSY and CDR2 is SAAADI. DNA of the CDR3: TGCGCCAGCATAGGGCAGGGGCTTTCCTACACTGAAGCTTTCTTT. Encoded protein: CASIGQGLSYTEAFF.

The chain links TRBV11-2 to TRBJ2-7; the match to TRBD2 covers 7 bases. This CDR3 region has 15 residues. The germline CDR1 and CDR2 sequences are SGHAT and FQNNGV. Trimming took 1 base from V and 3 from J; bases not matched to a gene: 6. In nucleotides, the CDR3 is TGTGCCAGCAGCTTAGGGGAGGGGCAGCTCTACGAGCAGTACTTC. Its protein is CASSLGEGQLYEQYF.

V usage is TRBV21-1 and J usage is TRBJ1-1; the listed D gene, TRBD1, was not tested against the DNA. TRBV21-1 is designated a pseudogene. The CDR3 runs to 10 residues. CDR3 sequence reads: CASSKGGQGF. CDR3 sequence (DNA): TGTGCCAGCAGCAAAGGAGGTCAGGGCTTT.

The chain has TRBV5-1 and TRBJ2-2; 13 nucleotides agree with TRBD2. Per the germline V gene, CDR1 is SGHRS and CDR2 is YFSETQ. The CDR3 has 15 residues. V lost 4 bases and J lost 5; bases outside the gene matches: 2. This chain's CDR3 is CASSPTSGGTGELFF. In DNA, the CDR3 is TGCGCCAGCAGCCCGACTAGCGGGGGGACCGGGGAGCTGTTTTTT.

CDR3 sequence: CASSPNRGMSEKLFF. CDR3 nucleotide sequence: TGTGCCAGCAGCCCCAACAGGGGAATGAGTGAAAAACTGTTTTTT. The rearrangement joins TRBV6-6 to TRBJ1-4; 7 bases agree with TRBD1. The CDR3 loop spans 15 amino acids. The trim removed 6 bases at V and 7 bases at J, leaving 11 bases unmatched. From germline, CDR1 is MNHNY and CDR2 SVGAGI (reference sequence).

The chain combines TRBV19 with TRBJ1-4; tentative D call: TRBD1 (5 bases). CDR3 length: 16 residues. Trimming pared 7 bases from V and 4 bases from J, leaving 19 bases between. Germline values: CDR1 LNHDA, CDR2 SQIVND (reference sequence). DNA for the CDR3: TGTGCCAGTAAGAGACAGCCTGAAAACTTTAATGAAAAACTGTTTTTT. This encodes CASKRQPENFNEKLFF. The full variable domain, its missing parts supplied by reference TRBV19 and TRBJ1-4, is DGGITQSPKYLFRKEGQNVTLSCEQNLNHDAMYWYRQDPGQGLRLIYYSQIVNDFQKGDIAEGYSVSREKKESFPLTVTSAQKNPTAFYLCASKRQPENFNEKLFFGSGTQLSVL.

DNA of the CDR3: TGCGCCAGCAGCCAGCCCGGTACAGGGTACTACGAGCAGTACTTC. It translates to CASSQPGTGYYEQYF. The gene calls are TRBV4-1 and TRBJ2-7; D might be TRBD1 (6 bases). Trimming took off 3 bases at V and 3 bases at J, with 15 bases between the two ends. The CDR3 is 15 amino acids. Germline CDR1 is MGHRA and CDR2 is YSYEKL.

This clone is a singleton in its sample. The chain recombines TRBV28 with TRBJ2-7, with D unclear. CDR1 MDHEN and CDR2 SYDVKM come from the germline V gene. This CDR3 region has 16 residues. V lost 7 bases and J 2 bases, leaving 21 bases between the germline ends. The DNA for the CDR3 is TGTGCCAGCACTACTTCTTGGTTGGGCCGAGCCTACGAGCAGTACTTC. Protein: CASTTSWLGRAYEQYF.

This chain links TRBV28 with TRBJ2-5, with D hard to call. Judging by the DNA end, TRBJ2-7 fits better; the J call may be wrong. There are 14 residues in the CDR3. Per the germline V gene, CDR1 is MDHEN and CDR2 is SYDVKM. This CDR3 reads CASSTGPLRYEQYF. Here the CDR3 DNA reads TGTGCCAGCAGTACCGGGCCGCTACGATACGAGCAGTACTTC.

This clone was picked up one time. This rearrangement joins TRBV7-2 to TRBJ1-5; D call uncertain. V lost 2 bases, J lost 2 bases, and 7 bases lay in between. The CDR3 is 14 amino acids. The germline CDR1 and CDR2 sequences are SGHTA and FQGNSA. The chain's CDR3 is CASSLKVGNQPQHF. CDR3 bases: TGTGCCAGCAGCTTAAAGGTCGGCAATCAGCCCCAGCATTTT.

The chain is built from TRBV10-3 and TRBJ2-5; the D gene is possibly TRBD2 (5 bases). V was pared by 0 bases and J by 2 bases, with 10 bases between. The CDR3 is 15 amino acids. Germline CDR1 reads ENHRY; CDR2 reads SYGVKD. CDR3 in amino acids: CAISESGVPQETQYF. The CDR3 nucleotides read TGTGCCATCAGTGAGTCGGGAGTTCCACAAGAGACCCAGTACTTC.

This clone was seen a handful of times. CDR3 DNA sequence: TGTGCCAGCAGCGATTTGGATTGGGGAGAGAACACTGAAGCTTTCTTT. The encoded protein is CASSDLDWGENTEAFF. V gene TRBV5-4 combines with J gene TRBJ1-1; D not certain. This CDR3 contains 16 residues. The germline V gene has CDR1 SGHNT and CDR2 YYREEE (reference sequence). V was clipped by 4 bases and J by 1 base, with 17 bases between them.

V gene TRBV6-5 combines with J gene TRBJ2-1; TRBD2 is a possible D gene (6 bases). Trimming left V 2 bases short and J 3 bases short, with 14 bases between. The CDR3 loop spans 16 amino acids. Germline assignment: CDR1 MNHEY and CDR2 SVGAGI. In nucleotides, the CDR3 is TGTGCCAGCAGTTACCTCAAAGGGACTGGCTACAATGAGCAGTTCTTC. Translated: CASSYLKGTGYNEQFF.